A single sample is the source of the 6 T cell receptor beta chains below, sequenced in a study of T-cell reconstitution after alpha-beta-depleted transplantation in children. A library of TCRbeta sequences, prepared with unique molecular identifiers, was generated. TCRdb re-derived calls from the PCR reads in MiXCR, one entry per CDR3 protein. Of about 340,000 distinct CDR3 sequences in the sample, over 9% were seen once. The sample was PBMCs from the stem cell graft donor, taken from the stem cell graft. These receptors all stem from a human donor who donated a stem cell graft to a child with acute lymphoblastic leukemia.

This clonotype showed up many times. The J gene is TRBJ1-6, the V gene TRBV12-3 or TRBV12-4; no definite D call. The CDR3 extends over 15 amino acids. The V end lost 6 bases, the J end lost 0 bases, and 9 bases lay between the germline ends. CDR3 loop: CASSRGSSYNSPLHF. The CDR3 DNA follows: TGTGCCAGCAGCCGAGGGAGCTCCTATAATTCACCCCTCCACTTT.

CDR3 nucleotides: TGCAGTGCTAGAGGGGGGGTCCTATACGAGCAGTACTTC. As protein: CSARGGVLYEQYF. This rearrangement joins TRBV20-1 to TRBJ2-7; D may be TRBD2 (6 bases). V shed 1 base and J shed 4 bases, with 11 bases lying between them. The germline CDR1 and CDR2 sequences are DFQATT and SNEGSKA (reference sequence). The CDR3 contains 13 residues.

The CDR3 DNA reads as TGTGCCAGCAGCTTTGTAACTAGCGGTGTCGATACGCAGTATTTT. Protein sequence: CASSFVTSGVDTQYF. The chain links TRBV7-2 to TRBJ2-3; 8 bases map to TRBD2. Trimming took 3 bases from V and 6 from J; bases not matched to a gene: 8. There are 15 residues in the CDR3. CDR1 and CDR2 from the germline V gene are SGHTA and FQGNSA. Based on the CDR3 plus reference TRBV7-2 and TRBJ2-3, the full variable domain is GAGVSQSPSNKVTEKGKDVELRCDPISGHTALYWYRQSLGQGLEFLIYFQGNSAPDKSGLPSDRFSAERTGGSVSTLTIQRTQQEDSAVYLCASSFVTSGVDTQYFGPGTRLTVL.

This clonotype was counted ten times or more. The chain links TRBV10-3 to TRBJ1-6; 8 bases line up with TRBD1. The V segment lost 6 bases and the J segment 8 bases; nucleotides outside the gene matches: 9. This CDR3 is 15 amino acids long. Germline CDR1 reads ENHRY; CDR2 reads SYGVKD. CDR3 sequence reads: CAISRTGGSDSPLHF. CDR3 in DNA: TGTGCCATCAGCCGCACAGGGGGTAGTGATTCACCCCTCCACTTT.

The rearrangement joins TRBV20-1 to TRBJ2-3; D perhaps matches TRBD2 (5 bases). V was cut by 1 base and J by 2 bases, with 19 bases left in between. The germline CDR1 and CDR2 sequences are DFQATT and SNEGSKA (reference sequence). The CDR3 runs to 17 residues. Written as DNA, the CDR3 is TGCAGTGCTAGAGGGTGGCGGCGGGTGGAGTACACAGATACGCAGTATTTT. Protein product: CSARGWRRVEYTDTQYF.

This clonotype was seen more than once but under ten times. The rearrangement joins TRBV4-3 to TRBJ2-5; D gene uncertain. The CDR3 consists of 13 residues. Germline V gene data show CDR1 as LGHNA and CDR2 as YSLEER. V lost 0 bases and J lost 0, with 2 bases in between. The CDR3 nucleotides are TGCGCCAGCAGCCAAGAGCACCAAGAGACCCAGTACTTC. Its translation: CASSQEHQETQYF.